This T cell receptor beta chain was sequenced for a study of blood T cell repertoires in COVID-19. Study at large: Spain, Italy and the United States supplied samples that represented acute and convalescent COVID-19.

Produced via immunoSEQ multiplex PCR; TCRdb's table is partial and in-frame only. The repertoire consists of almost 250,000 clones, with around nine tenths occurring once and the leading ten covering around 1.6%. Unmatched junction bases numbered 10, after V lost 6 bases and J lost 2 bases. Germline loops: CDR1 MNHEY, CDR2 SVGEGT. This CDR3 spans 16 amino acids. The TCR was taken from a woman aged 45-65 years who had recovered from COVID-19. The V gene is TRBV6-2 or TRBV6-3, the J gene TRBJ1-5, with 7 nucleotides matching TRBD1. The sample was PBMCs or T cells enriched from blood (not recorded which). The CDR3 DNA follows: TGTGCCAGCAGCCCCCTTGACAGGGCTGGCAATCAGCCCCAGCATTTT. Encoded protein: CASSPLDRAGNQPQHF.